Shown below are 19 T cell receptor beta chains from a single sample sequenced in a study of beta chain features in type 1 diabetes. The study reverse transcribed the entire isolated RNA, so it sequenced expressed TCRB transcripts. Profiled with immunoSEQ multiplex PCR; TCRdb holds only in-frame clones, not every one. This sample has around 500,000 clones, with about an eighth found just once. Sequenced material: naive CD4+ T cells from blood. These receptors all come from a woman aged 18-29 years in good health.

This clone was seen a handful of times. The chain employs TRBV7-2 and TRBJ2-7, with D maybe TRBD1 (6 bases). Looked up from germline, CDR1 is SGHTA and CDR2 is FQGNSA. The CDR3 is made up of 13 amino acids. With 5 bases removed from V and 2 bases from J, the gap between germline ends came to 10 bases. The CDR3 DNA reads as TGTGCCAGCAGCCGACAGGCTGCCTACGAGCAGTACGTC. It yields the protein CASSRQAAYEQYV.

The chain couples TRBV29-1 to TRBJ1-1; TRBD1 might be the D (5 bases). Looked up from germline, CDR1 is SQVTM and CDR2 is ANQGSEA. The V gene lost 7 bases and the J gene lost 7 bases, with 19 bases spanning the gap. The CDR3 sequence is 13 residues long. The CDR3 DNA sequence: TGCAGCGGCTGCAGGACCCAGGGAAATGAAGCTTTCTTT. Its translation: CSGCRTQGNEAFF.

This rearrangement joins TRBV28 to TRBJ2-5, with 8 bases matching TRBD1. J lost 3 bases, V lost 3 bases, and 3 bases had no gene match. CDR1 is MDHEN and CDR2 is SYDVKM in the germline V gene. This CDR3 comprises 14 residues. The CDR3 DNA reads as TGTGCCAGCAGTTTGTGGACAGGGAAAGAGACCCAGTACTTC. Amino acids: CASSLWTGKETQYF.

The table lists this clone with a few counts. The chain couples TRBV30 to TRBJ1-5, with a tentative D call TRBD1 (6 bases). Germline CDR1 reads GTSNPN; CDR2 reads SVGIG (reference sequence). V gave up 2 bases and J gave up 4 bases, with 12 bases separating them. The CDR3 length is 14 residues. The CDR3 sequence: CAWSLGQLNQPQHF. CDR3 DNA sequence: TGTGCCTGGAGTCTAGGACAGCTAAATCAGCCCCAGCATTTT. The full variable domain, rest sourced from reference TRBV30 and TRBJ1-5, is SQTIHQWPATLVQPVGSPLSLECTVEGTSNPNLYWYRQAAGRGLQLLFYSVGIGQISSEVPQNLSASRPQDRQFILSSKKLLLSDSGFYLCAWSLGQLNQPQHFGDGTRLSIL.

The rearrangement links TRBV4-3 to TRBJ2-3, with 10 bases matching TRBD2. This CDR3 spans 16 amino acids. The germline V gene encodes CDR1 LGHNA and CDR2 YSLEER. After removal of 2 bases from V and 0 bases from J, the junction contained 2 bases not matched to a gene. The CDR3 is CASSQLAGASTDTQYF. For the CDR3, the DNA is TGCGCCAGCAGCCAACTAGCGGGGGCTAGCACAGATACGCAGTATTTT.

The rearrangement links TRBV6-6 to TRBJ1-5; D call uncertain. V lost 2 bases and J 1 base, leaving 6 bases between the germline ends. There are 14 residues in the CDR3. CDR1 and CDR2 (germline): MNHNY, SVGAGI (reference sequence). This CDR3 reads CASSYLDSNQPQHF. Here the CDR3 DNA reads TGTGCCAGCAGTTACCTGGACAGCAATCAGCCCCAGCATTTT.

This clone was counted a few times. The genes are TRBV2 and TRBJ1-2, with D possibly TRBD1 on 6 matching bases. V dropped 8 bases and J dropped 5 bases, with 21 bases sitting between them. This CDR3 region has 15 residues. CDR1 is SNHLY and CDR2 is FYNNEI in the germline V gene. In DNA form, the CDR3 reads TGTGCCAGCCTATGGACAGCGACAGAATTTTATGGCTACACCTTC. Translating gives CASLWTATEFYGYTF.

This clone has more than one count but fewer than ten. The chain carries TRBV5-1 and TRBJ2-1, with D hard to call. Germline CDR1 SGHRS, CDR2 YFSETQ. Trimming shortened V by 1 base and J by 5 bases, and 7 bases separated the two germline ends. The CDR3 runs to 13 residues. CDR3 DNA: TGCGCCAGCAGCTTGACAGTTAACAATGAGCAGTTCTTC. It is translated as CASSLTVNNEQFF.

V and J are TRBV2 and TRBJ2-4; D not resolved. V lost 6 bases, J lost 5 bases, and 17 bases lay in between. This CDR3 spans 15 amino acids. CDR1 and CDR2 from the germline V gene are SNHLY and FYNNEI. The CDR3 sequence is CASSVWTKGQNIQYF. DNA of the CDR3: TGTGCCAGCAGCGTTTGGACGAAGGGTCAAAACATTCAGTACTTC.

The CDR3: CASSAPKRGGRVNEQFF. The DNA for the CDR3 is TGTGCCAGCAGTGCCCCTAAGCGGGGGGGCCGTGTCAATGAGCAGTTCTTC. The rearrangement uses TRBV9 and TRBJ2-1, with 10 bases aligning to TRBD2. The CDR3 runs to 17 residues. In germline, CDR1 is SGDLS, CDR2 YYNGEE. Trimming removed 5 bases from V and 6 bases from J; junction bases left unmatched: 14.

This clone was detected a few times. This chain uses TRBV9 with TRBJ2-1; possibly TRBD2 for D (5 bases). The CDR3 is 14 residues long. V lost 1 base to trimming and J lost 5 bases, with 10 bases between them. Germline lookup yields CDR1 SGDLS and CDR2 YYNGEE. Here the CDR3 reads CASSVTDGDNEQFF. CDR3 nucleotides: TGTGCCAGCAGCGTAACTGACGGGGACAATGAGCAGTTCTTC. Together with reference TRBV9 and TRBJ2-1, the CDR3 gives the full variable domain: DSGVTQTPKHLITATGQRVTLRCSPRSGDLSVYWYQQSLDQGLQFLIQYYNGEERAKGNILERFSAQQFPDLHSELNLSSLELGDSALYFCASSVTDGDNEQFFGPGTRLTVL.

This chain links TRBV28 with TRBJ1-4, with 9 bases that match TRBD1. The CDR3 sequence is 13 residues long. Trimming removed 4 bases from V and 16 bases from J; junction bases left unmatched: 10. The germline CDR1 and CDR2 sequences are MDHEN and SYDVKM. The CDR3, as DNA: TGTGCCAGCAGTTCCTACGGACAGGGGTTCAGGTTTTTT. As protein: CASSSYGQGFRFF.

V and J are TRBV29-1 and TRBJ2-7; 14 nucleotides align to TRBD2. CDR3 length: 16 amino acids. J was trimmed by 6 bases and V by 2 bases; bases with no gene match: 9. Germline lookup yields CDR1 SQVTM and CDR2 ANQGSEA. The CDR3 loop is CSVEHGTSGSHLEQYF. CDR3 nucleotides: TGCAGCGTTGAACACGGGACTAGCGGGAGTCACCTCGAGCAGTACTTC.

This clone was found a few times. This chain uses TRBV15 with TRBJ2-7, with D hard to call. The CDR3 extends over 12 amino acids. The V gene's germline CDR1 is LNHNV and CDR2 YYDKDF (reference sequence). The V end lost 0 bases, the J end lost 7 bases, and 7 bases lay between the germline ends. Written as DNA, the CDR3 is TGTGCCACCAGCAGAGATGTGGGGGAGCAGTACTTC. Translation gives CATSRDVGEQYF.

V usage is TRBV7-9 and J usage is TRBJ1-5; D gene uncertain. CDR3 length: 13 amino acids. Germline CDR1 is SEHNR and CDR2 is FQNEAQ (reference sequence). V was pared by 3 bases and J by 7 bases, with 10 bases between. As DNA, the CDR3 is TGTGCCAGCAGCTTGGCAGAGAGCCAGCCCCAGCATTTT. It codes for CASSLAESQPQHF.

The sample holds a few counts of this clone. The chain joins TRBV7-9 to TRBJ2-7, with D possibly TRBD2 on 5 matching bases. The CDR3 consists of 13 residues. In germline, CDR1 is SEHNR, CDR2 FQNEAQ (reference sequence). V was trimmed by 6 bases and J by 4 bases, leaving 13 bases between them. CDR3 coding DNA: TGTGCCAGCAGGACAACCAGCGGATACGAGCAGTACTTC. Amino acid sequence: CASRTTSGYEQYF.

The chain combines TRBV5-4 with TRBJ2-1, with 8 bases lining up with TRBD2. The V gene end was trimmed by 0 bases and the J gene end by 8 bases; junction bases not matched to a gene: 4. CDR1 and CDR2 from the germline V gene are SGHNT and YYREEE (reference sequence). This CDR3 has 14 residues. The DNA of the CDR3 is TGTGCCAGCAGCTTGGGGACTAGCAGCGATGAGCAGTTCTTC. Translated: CASSLGTSSDEQFF. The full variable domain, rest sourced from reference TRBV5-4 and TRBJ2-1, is ETGVTQSPTHLIKTRGQQVTLRCSSQSGHNTVSWYQQALGQGPQFIFQYYREEENGRGNFPPRFSGLQFPNYSSELNVNALELDDSALYLCASSLGTSSDEQFFGPGTRLTVL.

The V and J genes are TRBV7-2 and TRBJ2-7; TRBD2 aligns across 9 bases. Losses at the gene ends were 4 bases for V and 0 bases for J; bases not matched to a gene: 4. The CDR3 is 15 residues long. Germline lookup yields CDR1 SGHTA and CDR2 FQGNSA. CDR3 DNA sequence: TGTGCCAGCAGCTGGCTAGCGGGACACTCCTACGAGCAGTACTTC. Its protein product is CASSWLAGHSYEQYF.

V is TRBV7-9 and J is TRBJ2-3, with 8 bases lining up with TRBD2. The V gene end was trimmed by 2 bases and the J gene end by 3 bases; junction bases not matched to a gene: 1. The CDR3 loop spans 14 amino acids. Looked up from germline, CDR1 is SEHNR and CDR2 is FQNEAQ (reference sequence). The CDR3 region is CASSLLAGTDTQYF. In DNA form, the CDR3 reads TGTGCCAGCAGCTTACTAGCGGGTACAGATACGCAGTATTTT.